The 26 T cell receptor beta chains reported below all come from one sample, sequenced in a study of blood T cell repertoires in COVID-19. Here immunoSEQ multiplex PCR was the method, and the copy in TCRdb shows in-frame clones only, minus some. The repertoire holds a few hundred thousand clones, around 83% seen once, with approximately 1.4% in the top ten. The source material was PBMCs or T cells enriched from blood (not recorded which). These receptors were collected from a middle-aged woman with acute COVID-19.

The gene calls are TRBV19 and TRBJ1-1; 7 bases are shared with TRBD1. Per the germline V gene, CDR1 is LNHDA and CDR2 is SQIVND (reference sequence). CDR3 length: 12 amino acids. The J segment lost 6 bases and the V segment lost 8 bases, leaving 6 bases of the junction unmatched. The CDR3 bases are TGTGCCAGTTTCGAAGGGGGCGCTGAAGCTTTCTTT. Its protein product is CASFEGGAEAFF. The whole variable domain, filled in from reference TRBV19 and TRBJ1-1, reads DGGITQSPKYLFRKEGQNVTLSCEQNLNHDAMYWYRQDPGQGLRLIYYSQIVNDFQKGDIAEGYSVSREKKESFPLTVTSAQKNPTAFYLCASFEGGAEAFFGQGTRLTVV.

Only one count was recorded for this clone. The chain links TRBV29-1 to TRBJ2-7; 8 bases line up with TRBD2. CDR1 is SQVTM and CDR2 is ANQGSEA in the germline V gene. The CDR3 has 15 residues. The V and J ends lost 1 base and 4 bases, in that order; junction bases with no gene match: 9. The CDR3 DNA reads TGCAGCGTTGAAGGTCGGGAGGGCAATTTTTACGAGCAGTACTTC. Protein: CSVEGREGNFYEQYF.

This clone was observed once. V usage is TRBV27 and J usage is TRBJ2-1, with 8 bases identical to TRBD2. The V gene's germline CDR1 is MNHEY and CDR2 SMNVEV (reference sequence). The V and J ends lost 4 bases and 7 bases, in that order; junction bases with no gene match: 12. This CDR3 region has 16 residues. CDR3 bases: TGTGCCAGCAGTTCCCTCGGGGGCGGGAGGTCGAATGAGCAGTTCTTC. It is translated as CASSSLGGGRSNEQFF.

V gene TRBV29-1 combines with J gene TRBJ1-1; 8 nucleotides match TRBD1. Germline CDR1 is SQVTM and CDR2 is ANQGSEA. The CDR3 extends over 14 amino acids. V dropped 6 bases and J dropped 5; count of bases not matched to a gene: 11. Written as DNA, the CDR3 is TGCAGCGTACGGGACAGGACCCCGGGGACTGAAGCTTTCTTT. Its translation is CSVRDRTPGTEAFF.

The chain joins TRBV5-1 to TRBJ1-1, with unresolved D. This CDR3 contains 15 residues. The germline CDR1 and CDR2 sequences are SGHRS and YFSETQ. V was cut by 4 bases and J by 1 base, with 14 bases left in between. CDR3 nucleotide sequence: TGCGCCAGCAGCGCATTTACCGGGTCGAACACTGAAGCTTTCTTT. It yields the protein CASSAFTGSNTEAFF.

The sample holds one count of this clone. The chain joins TRBV5-1 to TRBJ2-7; 13 nucleotides agree with TRBD2. The germline CDR1 and CDR2 sequences are SGHRS and YFSETQ. V trimming: 0 bases; J trimming: 5 bases; junction bases outside the gene matches: 5. CDR3 length equals 16 residues. Here the CDR3 DNA reads TGCGCCAGCAGCTTGGGGACTAGCGGGAGTTTCAACGAGCAGTACTTC. It codes for CASSLGTSGSFNEQYF.

The chain recombines TRBV5-1 with TRBJ1-5, with 10 bases lining up with TRBD1. Per germline, CDR1 SGHRS and CDR2 YFSETQ. The V and J ends lost 6 bases and 6 bases, in that order; junction bases with no gene match: 6. The CDR3 sequence is 14 residues long. The CDR3 is CASKGQGKGQPQHF. The CDR3 DNA reads TGCGCCAGCAAGGGACAGGGGAAAGGTCAGCCCCAGCATTTT.

The rearrangement links TRBV6-6 to TRBJ1-2, with D perhaps TRBD1 (5 bases). Germline-derived CDR1 and CDR2 are MNHNY and SVGAGI (reference sequence). The CDR3 extends over 11 amino acids. The germline V and J ends were trimmed by 11 bases and 4 bases, with 11 bases remaining between them. As DNA, the CDR3 is TGTGCCGGGGCCGGCAGCTATGGCTACACCTTC. This sequence encodes CAGAGSYGYTF.

Here the CDR3 DNA reads TGTGCCAGCAGTGAATCGGCAGGGGGCCGTCGTTGGACTGAAGCTTTCTTT. Translated, it gives CASSESAGGRRWTEAFF. This chain links TRBV25-1 with TRBJ1-1, with TRBD1 matching over 8 bases. Germline CDR1 is MGHDK and CDR2 is SYGVNS. The length of the CDR3 is 17 residues. V shed 1 base and J 5 bases; nucleotides not matched to a gene: 12.

J is TRBJ2-7 and V is TRBV4-2, with 8 bases matching TRBD1. The germline CDR1 and CDR2 sequences are LGHNA and YNFKEQ. The V and J ends lost 4 bases and 1 base, in that order; junction bases with no gene match: 3. This CDR3 is built from 14 residues. CDR3 loop: CASSPRDRSYEQYF. In DNA form, the CDR3 reads TGTGCCAGCAGCCCCCGGGACAGGTCCTACGAGCAGTACTTC.

As for this clone: Distinct nucleotide sequences in the sample also encode this CDR3. The rearrangement joins TRBV2 to TRBJ1-5, with 8 bases fitting TRBD1. CDR1 SNHLY and CDR2 FYNNEI come from the germline V gene. CDR3 length equals 12 residues. V trimming: 6 bases; J trimming: 9 bases; junction bases outside the gene matches: 4. This chain's CDR3 is CASSLQGGPQHF. For the CDR3, the DNA is TGTGCCAGCAGCCTACAGGGGGGGCCCCAGCATTTT. Full variable domain (rest looked up from reference TRBV2 and TRBJ1-5): EPEVTQTPSHQVTQMGQEVILRCVPISNHLYFYWYRQILGQKVEFLVSFYNNEISEKSEIFDDQFSVERPDGSNFTLKIRSTKLEDSAMYFCASSLQGGPQHFGDGTRLSIL.

The genes are TRBV6-1 and TRBJ2-1; 11 nucleotides agree with TRBD2. This CDR3 region has 15 residues. The trim removed 2 bases at V and 3 bases at J, leaving 0 bases unmatched. CDR1 MNHNS and CDR2 SASEGT come from the germline V gene. The CDR3 loop is CASSELAGGYNEQFF. For the CDR3, the DNA is TGTGCCAGCAGTGAACTAGCGGGAGGCTACAATGAGCAGTTCTTC.

This chain links TRBV5-1 with TRBJ2-3, with no clear D. The CDR3 runs 15 residues. Germline CDR1 reads SGHRS; CDR2 reads YFSETQ. Between the trimmed V and J ends, which lost 4 bases and 1 base, there was a span of 13 bases. The CDR3 here is CASSLQEWGTDTQYF. The CDR3 bases are TGCGCCAGCAGCCTCCAGGAATGGGGCACAGATACGCAGTATTTT.

The V call is TRBV7-2, the J call TRBJ1-3, with D unclear. The CDR3 sequence is 15 residues long. With 1 base removed from V and 0 bases from J, the gap between germline ends came to 7 bases. The germline gives CDR1 SGHTA, CDR2 FQGNSA. This CDR3 reads CASSLEPASGNTIYF. CDR3 bases: TGTGCCAGCAGCTTAGAGCCCGCCTCTGGAAACACCATATATTTT. The full variable domain, with the rest looked up from reference TRBV7-2 and TRBJ1-3, is GAGVSQSPSNKVTEKGKDVELRCDPISGHTALYWYRQSLGQGLEFLIYFQGNSAPDKSGLPSDRFSAERTGGSVSTLTIQRTQQEDSAVYLCASSLEPASGNTIYFGEGSWLTVV.

V is TRBV3-1 (or the pseudogene TRBV3-2) and J is TRBJ2-3; D might be TRBD1 (7 bases). The V end lost 4 bases, the J end lost 2 bases, and 13 bases lay between the germline ends. Germline V lookup: CDR1 LGHDT, CDR2 YNNKEL (reference sequence). The CDR3 covers 15 residues. The CDR3 coding sequence is TGTGCCAGCAGCCCCCGGAGGGGGCCCACAGATACGCAGTATTTT. It translates to CASSPRRGPTDTQYF.

J is TRBJ1-1 and V is TRBV7-9, with 9 bases that match TRBD1. Unmatched junction bases numbered 18, after V lost 2 bases and J lost 8 bases. This CDR3 spans 18 amino acids. Germline V lookup: CDR1 SEHNR, CDR2 FQNEAQ (reference sequence). The CDR3 coding sequence is TGTGCCAGCAGCTTAAGACCTAAGCTACTAACAGGGGGCGAAGAAGCTTTCTTT. Protein: CASSLRPKLLTGGEEAFF.

A note on this clone: At one boundary the junction diverges from the germline segment, which might be a read error. Written as DNA, the CDR3 is TGTGCCACCAGCAAACTTATCGGGACAGGGACCTACGAGCAGTACTTC. As protein: CATSKLIGTGTYEQYF. The chain uses TRBV5-4 and TRBJ2-7; 9 bases are a match to TRBD1. The CDR3 is 16 residues long. The germline V gene encodes CDR1 SGHNT and CDR2 YYREEE (reference sequence).

The chain has TRBV9 and TRBJ2-2; 7 bases are a match to TRBD1. Germline values: CDR1 SGDLS, CDR2 YYNGEE. The CDR3 runs 16 residues. V lost 4 bases to trimming and J lost 7 bases; unmatched junction nucleotides: 13. CDR3 nucleotides: TGTGCCAGCAGCCTAGGGGACAGCCAGATAGTCGGGGAGCTGTTTTTT. Encoded protein: CASSLGDSQIVGELFF.

The rearrangement joins TRBV28 to TRBJ1-6; the match to TRBD1 covers 7 bases. The CDR3 has 12 residues. With V trimmed by 6 bases and J by 17 bases, 10 bases remained unmatched. Germline V gene data show CDR1 as MDHEN and CDR2 as SYDVKM. The CDR3 DNA is TGTGCCAGCAGAACGACAGGGTGGGGAATCCACTTT. This codes for CASRTTGWGIHF.

The V and J genes are TRBV2 and TRBJ1-2, with D perhaps matching TRBD1 (5 bases). Per the germline V gene, CDR1 is SNHLY and CDR2 is FYNNEI. The CDR3 runs 13 residues. Trimming left V 11 bases short and J 2 bases short, with 15 bases between. The CDR3 DNA is TGTGCCTCCCGGGCAGGGCAAAACTATGGCTACACCTTC. Its protein is CASRAGQNYGYTF.

The chain links TRBV3-1 (or the pseudogene TRBV3-2) to TRBJ1-3, with D perhaps matching TRBD1 (6 bases). CDR1 and CDR2 (germline): LGHDT, YNNKEL (reference sequence). Trimming took 4 bases from V and 0 from J, leaving 13 bases between them. The CDR3 length is 16 residues. The CDR3 DNA sequence: TGTGCCAGCAGCCTTCGGGGGGCCACCTCTGGAAACACCATATATTTT. Translated, it gives CASSLRGATSGNTIYF.

This clone was detected only once. The CDR3 nucleotides read TGTGCCAGCAGGACAGGGGATGGCTACACCTTC. Translated, it gives CASRTGDGYTF. The chain joins TRBV25-1 to TRBJ1-2, with TRBD1 matching 8 bases. V was pared by 6 bases and J by 6 bases, with 0 bases of the junction left unmatched. The germline V gene has CDR1 MGHDK and CDR2 SYGVNS. CDR3 length equals 11 residues.

This CDR3 reads CASSRGQSYEQYF. In DNA, the CDR3 is TGTGCCAGCAGCCGCGGACAGTCCTACGAGCAGTACTTC. This rearrangement joins TRBV14 to TRBJ2-7, with a possible D match to TRBD1 (6 bases). Germline V gene data show CDR1 as SGHDN and CDR2 as FVKESK. V lost 4 bases and J lost 1, with 8 bases in between. This CDR3 has 13 amino acids.

The rearrangement joins TRBV5-6 to TRBJ1-4; 8 bases match TRBD1. Germline V gives CDR1 SGHDT, CDR2 YYEEEE. V was clipped by 2 bases and J by 8 bases; unmatched bases: 5. The CDR3 is 14 residues long. CDR3 region: CASSFGQGVEKLFF. The CDR3 nucleotides read TGTGCCAGCAGCTTCGGACAGGGAGTAGAAAAACTGTTTTTT.

CDR3 sequence reads: CASNPPGTGGNEQFF. In DNA, the CDR3 is TGTGCCAGCAACCCCCCGGGGACAGGGGGGAATGAGCAGTTCTTC. The gene calls are TRBV6-5 and TRBJ2-1, with 11 bases that match TRBD1. This CDR3 spans 15 amino acids. The junction had 9 bases not matched to a gene; V was cut back by 7 bases and J by 7 bases. From germline, CDR1 is MNHEY and CDR2 SVGAGI.

This clone was detected many times. The CDR3 nucleotides read TGTGCCAGCAGCGTAGCTGTAACAGTGCCTAACTATGGCTACACCTTC. This encodes CASSVAVTVPNYGYTF. J is TRBJ1-2 and V is TRBV9; D call uncertain. Germline V lookup: CDR1 SGDLS, CDR2 YYNGEE. The V end lost 0 bases, the J end lost 0 bases, and 12 bases lay between the germline ends. The CDR3 runs to 16 residues.